This TCR beta chain was captured by sequencing in a study of technical replicates of blood from several donors. Assay used: immunoSEQ multiplex PCR; TCRdb lists only in-frame clones, some missing. The sample yields around 70,000 clones, about 97% seen once. The V end was cut by 3 bases, the J end by 5 bases, with 14 bases between. Germline V gene sequence: CDR1 LNHNV, CDR2 YYDKDF (reference sequence). The CDR3 spans 14 residues. V usage is TRBV15 and J usage is TRBJ2-7; tentative D call: TRBD2 (6 bases). This receptor was identified in a human donor in good health. Sequencing was done on a sample of T cells isolated from PBMCs. CDR3 sequence: CATSSIPRRDEQYF. For the CDR3, the DNA is TGTGCCACCAGCAGTATCCCCCGGAGGGACGAGCAGTACTTC.